These T cell receptor beta chains were read from a single sample in a study of shared clonotypes between healthy human individuals. Clones were sequenced by immunoSEQ multiplex PCR, and TCRdb holds only the in-frame ones, with some missing. The sample includes 1.5 million to 2.5 million clones, just under 95% of them seen just once. Sequencing was done on a sample of naive CD8+ T cells sorted from blood. All receptors come from a man aged 18 to 35 in good health. The conserved cysteine and the conserved F or W are not part of the CDR3 here. D genes are given only for firm matches.

D,J,V,CDR3
NA,TRBJ1-3,TRBV29-1,SVTQGAGNTIY
NA,TRBJ2-1,TRBV7-9,ASSLIGPGSYNEQF
NA,TRBJ1-1,TRBV29-1,SVLPLDRNTEAF
TRBD2,TRBJ2-3,TRBV2,ASSEDLTSGITDTQY
NA,TRBJ1-5,TRBV7-8,ASSSDGYSNQPQH
NA,TRBJ2-7,TRBV9,ASSVGGLGYEQY
NA,TRBJ1-2,TRBV5-1,ASSQIKDFDGYT
NA,TRBJ1-1,TRBV6-5,ASSYSEGSTEAF
TRBD1,TRBJ1-1,TRBV28,ASRPPGGTEAF
NA,TRBJ1-2,TRBV25-1,ASESGGYT
TRBD1,TRBJ1-2,TRBV30,AWSVWDSYGYT
TRBD2,TRBJ2-1,TRBV27,ASSLGAGGINEQF
TRBD1,TRBJ1-5,TRBV27,ASSQGTGHQPQH
NA,TRBJ1-6,TRBV7-8,ASSLEGGGSSPLH
NA,TRBJ1-2,TRBV27,ASSLFRGAEGYT
TRBD1,TRBJ1-6,TRBV11-2,ASSLTGFGNSPLH
TRBD1,TRBJ1-6,TRBV27,ASSPDPRTGFNSPLH
TRBD2,TRBJ2-4,TRBV15,ATSRIAGSTKNIQY
NA,TRBJ2-7,TRBV7-3,ASSPGEVPSYEQY
NA,TRBJ2-7,TRBV29-1,SVLNIGYEQY
NA,TRBJ2-5,TRBV7-6,ASSPTGWDQETQY
NA,TRBJ1-5,TRBV19,ASSIDMSTNQPQH
NA,TRBJ1-1,TRBV7-6,ASSLNPEVTEAF
NA,TRBJ2-3,TRBV2,ASSEEAASTDTQY
TRBD1,TRBJ2-5,TRBV27,ASMKQGVQETQY
NA,TRBJ2-7,TRBV27,ASSFLGADDEQY
NA,TRBJ1-5,TRBV6-1,ASSESRGTGQPQH
NA,TRBJ2-3,TRBV29-1,SVHGGPADTQY
NA,TRBJ2-1,TRBV5-4,ASSLAENNEQF
NA,TRBJ1-1,TRBV7-2,ASSLWAGDNTEAF
NA,TRBJ2-3,TRBV29-1,SVPSTDTQY
NA,TRBJ1-4,TRBV2,ASSEEQGGEKLF
NA,TRBJ2-7,TRBV27,ASSFSDGYEQY
NA,TRBJ1-1,TRBV2,ASSEEEQMNTEAF
TRBD1,TRBJ1-2,TRBV14,ASSKTGGADYGYT
TRBD1,TRBJ1-1,TRBV6-1,ASSDTGVAEAF
NA,TRBJ1-1,TRBV7-8,ASSLAKDRRSPTAPEAF
TRBD1,TRBJ1-6,TRBV28,ASSLKGTGAPSGLH
NA,TRBJ2-7,TRBV27,ASSAIDSTHEQY
NA,TRBJ2-1,TRBV28,ASSLTTNEQF
NA,TRBJ2-7,TRBV10-2,ASSEVGRGHSYEQY
NA,TRBJ1-2,TRBV11-2,ASSLELLGYGYT
NA,TRBJ2-3,TRBV7-9,ASSPSGTDTQY
TRBD1,TRBJ1-2,TRBV5-1,ASSLFEGAYGYT
NA,TRBJ2-1,TRBV30,AWSGGHEQF
NA,TRBJ1-2,TRBV4-1,ASSQAPARVDGYT
NA,TRBJ1-4,TRBV5-5,ASSLLGVAFDEKLF
NA,TRBJ1-4,TRBV6-5,ASSYTEAMNEKLF
NA,TRBJ1-5,TRBV5-6,ASSHATGDQPQH
TRBD2,TRBJ2-1,TRBV7-8,ASSLVGTSGIEQF
NA,TRBJ1-1,TRBV7-9,ASSLRGVYTEAF
NA,TRBJ1-4,TRBV6-5,ASGSNEKLF
NA,NA,TRBV28,ASRPTNYEQY
TRBD1,TRBJ1-2,TRBV5-6,ASSLGWTGGPNYGYT